This T cell receptor (beta chain) was profiled in a study of T-cell memory formation after mild COVID-19. Germline values: CDR1 SGHVS, CDR2 FNYEAQ. The CDR3 is 13 residues long. Trimming shortened V by 2 bases and J by 6 bases, and 7 bases separated the two germline ends. One entry per CDR3 protein, called by TCRdb with MiXCR from the 5' RACE reads. The sample carries about 360,000 distinct CDR3 sequences, 10% to 15% recorded once. What was sequenced was PBMCs or a T cell subset sorted from them (not recorded which). The sequence was collected from a man younger than 35 who had mild COVID-19 (a few samples of this study predate the infection). Cell type and time point are not known. The chain links TRBV7-6 to TRBJ2-2; no definite D call. The CDR3 coding sequence is TGTGCCAGCAGCTTATCCGAACCCGGGGAGCTGTTTTTT. It translates to CASSLSEPGELFF. Full variable domain (rest looked up from reference TRBV7-6 and TRBJ2-2): GAGVSQSPRYKVTKRGQDVALRCDPISGHVSLYWYRQALGQGPEFLTYFNYEAQQDKSGLPNDRFSAERPEGSISTLTIQRTEQRDSAMYRCASSLSEPGELFFGEGSRLTVL.